The clone carrying this T cell receptor beta chain has only one observation. Its antigen is still unknown. This entry comes from a study of cytomegalovirus exposure and HLA in healthy donors. Whole-study results and caveats: Versus the approximately 700-donor mean, an Asian-associated ancestry cluster reportedly showed fewer N-insertions in a later analysis. As a later analysis revealed, the rate of TCR association differed by HLA locus, with DRB1 most and HLA-C fewest. The authors assumed roughly uniform sequencing depth across donors for presence/absence analyses.

The primer mix had 60 Vbeta and 13 Jbeta primers. Assay used: immunoSEQ multiplex PCR; TCRdb lists only in-frame clones, some missing. Among about 98,000 clones listed, over 65% were seen once. Healthy bone marrow donors formed the donor group. The clonotype originates from a male donor in good health and CMV-seronegative. The specimen sequenced was PBMCs.

CDR3 sequence reads: CAWFSGRGWNEQFF. CDR3 nucleotides: TGTGCCTGGTTTAGCGGGAGAGGCTGGAATGAGCAGTTCTTC. The rearrangement joins TRBV30 to TRBJ2-1, with 9 bases aligning to TRBD2. V lost 5 bases to trimming and J lost 7 bases; unmatched junction nucleotides: 9. Germline CDR1 reads GTSNPN; CDR2 reads SVGIG (reference sequence). This CDR3 comprises 14 residues.